A selection of T cell receptor beta chains follows, all from one sample in a study of long-term antiretroviral therapy in people with HIV. The data were produced by immunoSEQ multiplex PCR, yet TCRdb's version contains in-frame clones alone and is incomplete. The table has around 23,000 clones, roughly 82% seen once. The sequencing used unsorted PBMCs, collected 0.3 years after starting antiretroviral therapy. All receptors come from a man aged 45-65 years with HIV. CDR3s leave out the opening cysteine and the closing phenylalanine or tryptophan. Fields, in order: D gene, V gene, J gene, CDR3 length, CDR3 protein. The D gene is left open where the match is weak.

d_gene: TRBD2; v_gene: TRBV11-2; j_gene: TRBJ2-1; len: 14; CDR3aa: ASSPRGSGFLGEQF
d_gene: .; v_gene: TRBV6-4; j_gene: TRBJ2-1; len: 12; CDR3aa: ASSDGAGYNEQF
d_gene: TRBD2; v_gene: TRBV5-1; j_gene: TRBJ2-3; len: 12; CDR3aa: ASSEGLITDTQY
d_gene: .; v_gene: TRBV6-4; j_gene: TRBJ2-6; len: 12; CDR3aa: ASSRDSGANVLT
d_gene: .; v_gene: TRBV10-3; j_gene: TRBJ1-3; len: 15; CDR3aa: AISDSSGKGSGNTIY
d_gene: .; v_gene: TRBV5-1; j_gene: TRBJ1-1; len: 12; CDR3aa: ASSFTGRNTEAF
d_gene: .; v_gene: TRBV18; j_gene: TRBJ1-3; len: 12; CDR3aa: ASKGLPSGNTIY
d_gene: TRBD1; v_gene: TRBV27; j_gene: TRBJ2-5; len: 14; CDR3aa: ASRDLGTGRSETQY
d_gene: .; v_gene: TRBV2; j_gene: TRBJ2-2; len: 13; CDR3aa: AQNARGPNTGELF
d_gene: TRBD2; v_gene: TRBV5-4; j_gene: TRBJ2-1; len: 14; CDR3aa: ASSDRTSGSGNEQF
d_gene: .; v_gene: TRBV11-3; j_gene: TRBJ1-2; len: 12; CDR3aa: ASSLAAAHYGYT
d_gene: .; v_gene: TRBV9; j_gene: TRBJ2-7; len: 13; CDR3aa: ASSVEGDGNSEQY
d_gene: .; v_gene: TRBV28; j_gene: TRBJ2-7; len: 13; CDR3aa: ASTRRGRPPYEQY
d_gene: .; v_gene: TRBV28; j_gene: TRBJ1-2; len: 11; CDR3aa: ASSRVLFYGYT
d_gene: .; v_gene: TRBV6-1; j_gene: TRBJ2-1; len: 11; CDR3aa: ASRTAYGGEQF
d_gene: TRBD2; v_gene: TRBV11-2; j_gene: TRBJ2-7; len: 13; CDR3aa: ASSVPGTRVREQY
d_gene: .; v_gene: TRBV4-3; j_gene: TRBJ1-2; len: 13; CDR3aa: ASSQGAGRLYGYT
d_gene: .; v_gene: TRBV4-3; j_gene: TRBJ2-6; len: 14; CDR3aa: ASSHLGGTGANVLT
d_gene: TRBD2; v_gene: TRBV28; j_gene: TRBJ2-3; len: 13; CDR3aa: ASSFLAEGTDTQY
d_gene: TRBD2; v_gene: TRBV5-5; j_gene: TRBJ2-1; len: 16; CDR3aa: ASSSLPLAGGSYNEQF
d_gene: .; v_gene: TRBV7-2; j_gene: TRBJ1-4; len: 11; CDR3aa: ASSLERREKLF
d_gene: TRBD1; v_gene: TRBV4-1; j_gene: TRBJ2-3; len: 15; CDR3aa: ASSQVGTGGLTDTQY
d_gene: .; v_gene: TRBV9; j_gene: TRBJ1-4; len: 13; CDR3aa: ASSVAQAGNEKLF
d_gene: .; v_gene: TRBV7-9; j_gene: TRBJ1-1; len: 9; CDR3aa: ASSSDVQAF
d_gene: .; v_gene: TRBV10-3; j_gene: TRBJ2-2; len: 11; CDR3aa: AITGGPTGELF
d_gene: .; v_gene: TRBV4-3; j_gene: TRBJ2-3; len: 14; CDR3aa: ASSQDQKGSPDTQY
d_gene: .; v_gene: TRBV7-2; j_gene: TRBJ2-5; len: 11; CDR3aa: ASGGNRVETQY
d_gene: TRBD2; v_gene: TRBV9; j_gene: TRBJ2-1; len: 13; CDR3aa: ASSVVGGAYNEQF
d_gene: .; v_gene: TRBV18; j_gene: TRBJ1-3; len: 12; CDR3aa: ASSPRGSGNTIY